This TCR beta chain was sequenced for a study of T cell responses to AZD1222 COVID-19 vaccine. Sequencing was performed with immunoSEQ multiplex PCR; in TCRdb, only in-frame clones are kept and a portion is missing. The table records about 120,000 clones, about 88% of them present only once. V was clipped by 5 bases and J by 0 bases, with 10 bases between them. CDR3 length: 14 amino acids. Germline lookup yields CDR1 SGHAT and CDR2 FQNNGV. Only a few counts were recorded for this clone. This rearrangement joins TRBV11-2 to TRBJ1-1, with D unresolved. The clonotype comes from an adult in good health. Sequencing was performed on peripheral blood, taken on day 0 of AZD1222 vaccination. CDR3 amino acids: CASSRALMNTEAFF. The DNA of the CDR3 is TGTGCCAGCAGCCGGGCCTTAATGAACACTGAAGCTTTCTTT.